This T cell receptor beta chain came from a study of spatial heterogeneity in lung cancer. In the study overall: In the raw reads, each unique TCR and UMI combination was present more than ten times on average.

A single record per CDR3 protein comes from TCRdb applying MiXCR to the 5' RACE reads. This repertoire shows 150 to 200 distinct CDR3 sequences, 20% to 25% found once; its top ten account for 59%. Study outcomes and limitations: Within tumors, counts of expanded alpha and beta TCRs tracked tumor mutation counts.

Time point: sample taken at primary tumor resection. The authors sequenced whole RNA from tumor, nontumor lung or frozen PBMC without sorting. In regard to this clonotype: Its antigen remains unknown. A library made for alpha chains picked up this beta chain off target, so its size means little.

This clonotype was obtained from a female donor with early-stage non-small cell lung cancer. The starting material was lung tumor tissue, obtained at surgery.

CDR3 amino acids: CAWSVQSLGRAQPQHF. Written as DNA, the CDR3 is TGTGCCTGGAGTGTACAGAGCTTGGGCAGGGCTCAGCCCCAGCATTTT. V usage is TRBV30 and J usage is TRBJ1-5; a possible D gene is TRBD1 (5 bases). CDR3 length: 16 amino acids. V lost 0 bases and J lost 6, with 18 bases in between. Germline loops: CDR1 GTSNPN, CDR2 SVGIG (reference sequence).